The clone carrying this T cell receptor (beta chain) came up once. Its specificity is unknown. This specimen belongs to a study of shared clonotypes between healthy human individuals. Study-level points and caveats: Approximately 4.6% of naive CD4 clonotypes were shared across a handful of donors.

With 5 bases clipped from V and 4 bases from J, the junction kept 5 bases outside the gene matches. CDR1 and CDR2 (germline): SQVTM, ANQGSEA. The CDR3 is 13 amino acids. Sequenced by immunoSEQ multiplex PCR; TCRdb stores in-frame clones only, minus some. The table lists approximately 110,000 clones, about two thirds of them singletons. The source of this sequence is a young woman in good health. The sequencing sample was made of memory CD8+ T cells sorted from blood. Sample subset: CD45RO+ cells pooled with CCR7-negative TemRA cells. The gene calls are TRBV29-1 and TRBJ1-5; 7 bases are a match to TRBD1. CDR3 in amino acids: CSVRQGENQPQHF. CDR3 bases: TGCAGCGTTCGACAGGGAGAGAATCAGCCCCAGCATTTT.